This T cell receptor (beta chain) was sequenced during a study of identical twins. All donors were healthy Caucasians. Trimming cost V 6 bases and J 4 bases, with 13 bases left between them. The CDR3 consists of 15 residues. TCRdb processed the 5' RACE reads anew with MiXCR; each CDR3 protein has one entry. The sample consists of 1.5 million or so distinct CDR3 sequences, under 35% of them appearing once. The sample holds a few counts of this clonotype. Source material: cord blood. The chain joins TRBV12-3 or TRBV12-4 to TRBJ1-6, with TRBD1 as a possible D gene (6 bases). This receptor was taken from a newborn girl in good health. CDR3 in DNA: TGTGCCAGCAGAAGGGGGGCAAGGTATAATTCACCCCTCCACTTT. It yields the protein CASRRGARYNSPLHF.